One and the same sample provided the 21 T cell receptor beta chains below, sequenced in a study of cytomegalovirus exposure and HLA in healthy donors. The PCR was carried out with 60 Vbeta primers and 13 Jbeta primers. Method: immunoSEQ multiplex PCR; TCRdb's copy keeps in-frame clones and lacks some. The profile covers roughly 96,000 clones, with around 79% appearing a single time and 13% to 15% taken by the ten largest. Sequenced: PBMCs. All receptors derive from a woman between 65 and 79 years old in good health and CMV-seropositive.

With regard to this clone: A far larger clone is one base from this, pointing to a likely read error. The sample has other DNA sequences that encode this CDR3 too. V usage is TRBV6-4 and J usage is TRBJ2-2; no reliable D call. The CDR3 loop spans 13 amino acids. From germline, CDR1 is MRHNA and CDR2 SNTAGT. The CDR3 protein is CASSASATGELFF. In DNA, the CDR3 is TGTGCCAGCAGTGCGAGCGCCACCGGAGAGCTGTTTTTT.

The rearrangement joins TRBV2 to TRBJ1-1; D is undetermined. CDR1 SNHLY and CDR2 FYNNEI come from the germline V gene. The CDR3 is 14 residues long. Trimming took off 5 bases at V and 3 bases at J, with 13 bases between the two ends. This chain's CDR3 is CASSLDNYYTEAFF. The CDR3 nucleotides read TGTGCCAGCAGTCTCGACAATTATTACACTGAAGCTTTCTTT.

The rearrangement links TRBV28 to TRBJ1-5; possible D gene TRBD1, 5 bases. Germline V gives CDR1 MDHEN, CDR2 SYDVKM. The length of the CDR3 is 14 residues. Trimming shortened V by 6 bases and J by 6 bases, and 15 bases separated the two germline ends. The CDR3 coding sequence is TGTGCCAGCAGCCCCCCCAGGGTAAGTCAGCCCCAGCATTTT. The encoded protein is CASSPPRVSQPQHF.

V and J are TRBV6-5 and TRBJ1-4; TRBD1 is a possible D gene (6 bases). Germline V gives CDR1 MNHEY, CDR2 SVGAGI. V was pared by 0 bases and J by 7 bases, with 6 bases between. CDR3 size: 13 residues. The CDR3 region has the DNA TGTGCCAGCAGTTACTCGGGGGCTGAAAAACTGTTTTTT. This sequence encodes CASSYSGAEKLFF.

The rearrangement links TRBV6-1 to TRBJ2-1, with D hard to call. The CDR3 is 15 amino acids. Germline V lookup: CDR1 MNHNS, CDR2 SASEGT. Trimming stripped 2 bases from V and 4 bases from J, with 12 bases between. The CDR3 DNA reads TGTGCCAGCAGTGAATATTTGGGCAGATACAATGAGCAGTTCTTC. The encoded protein is CASSEYLGRYNEQFF.

The rearrangement joins TRBV6-4 to TRBJ2-5; TRBD1 agrees at 8 bases. The ends lost 6 bases at V and 1 base at J; junction bases unmatched: 10. The germline V gene has CDR1 MRHNA and CDR2 SNTAGT. There are 16 residues in the CDR3. The CDR3 here is CASRSGTGGPQETQYF. Here the CDR3 DNA reads TGTGCCAGCAGGTCCGGGACAGGAGGTCCCCAAGAGACCCAGTACTTC.

This rearrangement joins TRBV6-6 to TRBJ2-7, with a weak D call TRBD2 (5 bases). Germline V gives CDR1 MNHNY, CDR2 SVGAGI (reference sequence). V was clipped by 0 bases and J by 4 bases, with 10 bases between them. The CDR3 covers 14 residues. DNA for the CDR3: TGTGCCAGCAGTTACTCGCAAGCGGCATACGAGCAGTACTTC. Translating gives CASSYSQAAYEQYF.

The rearrangement links TRBV30 to TRBJ2-1; 9 nucleotides agree with TRBD2. The CDR3 extends over 15 amino acids. J was trimmed by 4 bases and V by 3 bases; bases with no gene match: 7. Germline CDR1 reads GTSNPN; CDR2 reads SVGIG (reference sequence). The CDR3 region has the DNA TGTGCCTGGAGCCAGCTAGCGGGGAGATACAATGAGCAGTTCTTC. Protein sequence: CAWSQLAGRYNEQFF.

The chain couples TRBV29-1 to TRBJ1-5; D may be TRBD1 (5 bases). The CDR3 consists of 14 residues. The germline CDR1 and CDR2 sequences are SQVTM and ANQGSEA. V shed 4 bases and J shed 6 bases, with 16 bases lying between them. The CDR3 coding sequence is TGCAGCGTTGTAGGCAGGGCCATCCGTCAGCCCCAGCATTTT. The encoded protein is CSVVGRAIRQPQHF.

The chain combines TRBV15 with TRBJ1-2, with D possibly TRBD1 on 6 matching bases. Germline values: CDR1 LNHNV, CDR2 YYDKDF (reference sequence). Trimming cost V 5 bases and J 7 bases, with 17 bases left between them. The CDR3 has 14 residues. In nucleotides, the CDR3 is TGTGCCACCAGCTCGGACAGTTCCCCCTCTGGCTACACCTTC. It specifies CATSSDSSPSGYTF.

The chain joins TRBV7-3 to TRBJ2-3; a weak D match, TRBD2 (5 bases). This CDR3 spans 13 amino acids. With 3 bases removed from V and 1 base from J, the gap between germline ends came to 5 bases. Germline values: CDR1 SGHTA, CDR2 FQGTGA. This chain's CDR3 is CASSFGGTDTQYF. The CDR3 nucleotides read TGTGCCAGCAGCTTCGGGGGCACAGATACGCAGTATTTT.

Regarding this clone: A read error may produce the germline difference seen at one junction end. This rearrangement joins TRBV7-9 to TRBJ1-3, with 7 bases aligning to TRBD1. The V gene's germline CDR1 is SEHNR and CDR2 FQNEAQ (reference sequence). This CDR3 is 16 amino acids long. CDR3 in amino acids: CSSSLSRGTSGNIIYF. In nucleotides, the CDR3 is TGTTCCAGCAGCCTTAGCAGGGGGACCTCTGGAAACATCATATATTTT.

The chain couples TRBV25-1 to TRBJ2-5; possible D gene TRBD2, 5 bases. The germline CDR1 and CDR2 sequences are MGHDK and SYGVNS. With 3 bases removed from V and 4 bases from J, the gap between germline ends came to 9 bases. CDR3 length equals 13 residues. DNA for the CDR3: TGTGCCAGCAGTGACGGAGGAAGAGAGACCCAGTACTTC. This translates into CASSDGGRETQYF.

The chain uses TRBV7-9 and TRBJ1-2; unclear D gene. The CDR3 is 16 amino acids. The V end lost 4 bases, the J end lost 0 bases, and 15 bases lay between the germline ends. Per germline, CDR1 SEHNR and CDR2 FQNEAQ (reference sequence). DNA for the CDR3: TGTGCCAGCAGCTACAGCCCCGGGAGCACTAACTATGGCTACACCTTC. This encodes CASSYSPGSTNYGYTF. Variable domain in full (rest from reference TRBV7-9 and TRBJ1-2): DTGVSQNPRHKITKRGQNVTFRCDPISEHNRLYWYRQTLGQGPEFLTYFQNEAQLEKSRLLSDRFSAERPKGSFSTLEIQRTEQGDSAMYLCASSYSPGSTNYGYTFGSGTRLTVV.

The chain is built from TRBV7-3 and TRBJ2-1; 9 bases agree with TRBD1. The V gene end was trimmed by 5 bases and the J gene end by 10 bases; junction bases not matched to a gene: 3. Germline V gene data show CDR1 as SGHTA and CDR2 as FQGTGA. The CDR3 loop spans 12 amino acids. The CDR3 here is CASSPGQGEQFF. The DNA of the CDR3 is TGTGCCAGCAGCCCGGGACAGGGAGAGCAGTTCTTC.

This chain links TRBV9 with TRBJ1-2; D is uncertain. With 0 bases removed from V and 2 bases from J, the gap between germline ends came to 5 bases. This CDR3 region has 13 residues. CDR1 is SGDLS, CDR2 YYNGEE, per germline. CDR3 in amino acids: CASSVAGNYGYTF. DNA for the CDR3: TGTGCCAGCAGCGTAGCCGGGAACTATGGCTACACCTTC.

J is TRBJ2-7 and V is TRBV4-1, with unresolved D. Trimming left V 0 bases short and J 1 base short, with 13 bases between. The CDR3 sequence is 16 residues long. Per the germline V gene, CDR1 is MGHRA and CDR2 is YSYEKL. CDR3 residues: CASSQEVVVPSYEQYF. CDR3 bases: TGCGCCAGCAGCCAAGAAGTAGTAGTACCATCCTACGAGCAGTACTTC.

In its sample, this clone was seen once. The chain couples TRBV9 to TRBJ2-5; TRBD2 might be the D (5 bases). Germline CDR1 reads SGDLS; CDR2 reads YYNGEE. V was pared by 0 bases and J by 10 bases, with 19 bases between. This CDR3 comprises 15 residues. CDR3 sequence (DNA): TGTGCCAGCAGCGTAGCTGGCCGGTTGGGAGACGTCCAGTACTTC. Protein sequence: CASSVAGRLGDVQYF.

CDR3 sequence reads: CASSPSGGRSYEQYF. For the CDR3, the DNA is TGTGCCAGCAGTCCTAGCGGGGGTCGCTCCTACGAGCAGTACTTC. The V and J genes are TRBV7-9 and TRBJ2-5, with 10 bases matching TRBD2. The J call may be in error: the DNA end matches TRBJ2-7 better. Per the germline V gene, CDR1 is SEHNR and CDR2 is FQNEAQ (reference sequence). The CDR3 contains 15 residues.

This chain joins TRBV7-2 and TRBJ2-2, with D perhaps TRBD1 (6 bases). V lost 3 bases and J 6 bases, leaving 14 bases between the germline ends. Germline assignment: CDR1 SGHTA and CDR2 FQGNSA. There are 15 residues in the CDR3. Here the CDR3 reads CASSFETGSAGELFF. DNA for the CDR3: TGTGCCAGCAGCTTCGAGACAGGCTCGGCCGGGGAGCTGTTTTTT.

V usage is TRBV6-1 and J usage is TRBJ2-7; 12 bases are shared with TRBD1. The trim removed 5 bases at V and 7 bases at J, leaving 6 bases unmatched. The CDR3 runs 14 residues. Germline-derived CDR1 and CDR2 are MNHNS and SASEGT. The CDR3 spells CASSSGTGGLEQYF. CDR3 DNA: TGTGCCAGCAGTTCCGGGACAGGGGGCTTGGAGCAGTACTTC.